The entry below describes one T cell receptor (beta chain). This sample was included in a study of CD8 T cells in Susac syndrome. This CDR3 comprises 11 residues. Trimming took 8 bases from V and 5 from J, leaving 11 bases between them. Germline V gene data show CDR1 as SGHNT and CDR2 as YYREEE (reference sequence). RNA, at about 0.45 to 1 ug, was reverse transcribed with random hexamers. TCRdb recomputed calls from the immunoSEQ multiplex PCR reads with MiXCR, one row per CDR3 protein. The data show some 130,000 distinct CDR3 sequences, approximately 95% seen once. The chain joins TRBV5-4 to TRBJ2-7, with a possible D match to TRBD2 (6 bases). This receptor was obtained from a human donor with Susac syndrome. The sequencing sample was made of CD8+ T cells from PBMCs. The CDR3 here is CASPGTHEQYF. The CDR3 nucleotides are TGTGCCAGTCCCGGGACTCACGAGCAGTACTTC.